There are a few counts of the clone carrying this T cell receptor (beta chain). Its antigen is as yet unknown. The record originates from a study of identical twins. Study-wide findings and caveats: Cord blood beta clonotypes that were abundant carried fewer insertions, and memory repertoires showed no such trend.

TCRdb passed the 5' RACE reads through MiXCR, listing each CDR3 protein once. The sample contains 300,000 to 400,000 distinct CDR3 sequences, 9% to 15% of which appear only once. With 5 bases removed from V and 7 bases from J, the gap between germline ends came to 9 bases. The CDR3 has 12 residues. The sample was also reused in another study, on yellow fever vaccine responses in identical twins.

The V call is TRBV12-3 or TRBV12-4, the J call TRBJ2-1, with unresolved D. The TCR was taken from a woman younger than 35 in good health. Sequencing was performed on CD8+ T cells sorted from blood. Here the CDR3 DNA reads TGTGCCAGCAGTATGGTGGGGAATGAGCAGTTCTTC. It codes for CASSMVGNEQFF.